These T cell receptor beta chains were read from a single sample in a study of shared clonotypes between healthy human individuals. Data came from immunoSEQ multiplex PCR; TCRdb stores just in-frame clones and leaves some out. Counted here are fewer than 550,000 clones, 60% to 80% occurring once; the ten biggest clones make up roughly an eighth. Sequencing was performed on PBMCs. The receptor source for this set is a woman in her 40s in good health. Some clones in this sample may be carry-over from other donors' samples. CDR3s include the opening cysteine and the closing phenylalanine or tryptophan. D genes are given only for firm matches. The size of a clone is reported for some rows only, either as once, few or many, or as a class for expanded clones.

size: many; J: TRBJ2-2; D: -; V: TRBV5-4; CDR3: CASRQLNTGELFF; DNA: TGTGCCAGCAGACAGCTGAACACCGGGGAGCTGTTTTTT
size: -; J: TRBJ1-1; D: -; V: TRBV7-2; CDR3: CASSINTEAFF; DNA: TGTGCCAGCAGCATTAACACTGAAGCTTTCTTT
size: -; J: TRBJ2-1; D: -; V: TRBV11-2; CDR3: CASSLGDTYNEQFF; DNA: TGTGCCAGCAGCTTAGGGGATACCTACAATGAGCAGTTCTTC
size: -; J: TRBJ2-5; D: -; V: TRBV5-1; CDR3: CASSPTMETQYF; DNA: TGCGCCAGCAGCCCGACTATGGAGACCCAGTACTTC
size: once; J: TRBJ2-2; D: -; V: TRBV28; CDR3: CASRPSRTANTGELFF; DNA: TGTGCCAGCAGACCCTCCCGGACGGCGAACACCGGGGAGCTGTTTTTT
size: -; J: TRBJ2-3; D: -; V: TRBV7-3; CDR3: CALGDTQYF; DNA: TGTGCCCTTGGGGATACGCAGTATTTT
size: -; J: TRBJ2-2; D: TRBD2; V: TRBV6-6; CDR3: CASRPGLALSGELFF; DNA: TGTGCCAGCAGACCGGGACTAGCGTTGAGCGGGGAGCTGTTTTTT
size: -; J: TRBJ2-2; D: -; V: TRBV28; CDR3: CASSPALPGAGELFF; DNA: TGTGCCAGCAGTCCCGCGCTCCCAGGAGCTGGGGAGCTGTTTTTT
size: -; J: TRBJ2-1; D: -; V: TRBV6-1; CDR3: CASRFPGSYNEQFF; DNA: TGTGCCAGCAGGTTTCCGGGTTCCTACAATGAGCAGTTCTTC
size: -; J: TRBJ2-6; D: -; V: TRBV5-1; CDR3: CASSPGNAGANVLTF; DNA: TGCGCCAGCAGCCCGGGGAACGCTGGGGCCAACGTCCTGACTTTC
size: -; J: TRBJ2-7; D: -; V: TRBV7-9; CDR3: CASSQPDGSYEQYF; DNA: TGTGCCAGCAGCCAACCCGACGGGTCCTACGAGCAGTACTTC
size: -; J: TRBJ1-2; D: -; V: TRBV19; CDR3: CASSTQGSNYGYTF; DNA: TGTGCCAGTAGCACACAGGGCTCAAACTATGGCTACACCTTC
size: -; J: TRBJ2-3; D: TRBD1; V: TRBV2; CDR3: CASSGDSGGTQYF; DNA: TGTGCCAGCAGTGGAGACTCAGGGGGTACGCAGTATTTT
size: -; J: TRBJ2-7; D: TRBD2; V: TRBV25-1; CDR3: CASSEPGGSPHEQYF; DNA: TGTGCCAGCAGTGAACCGGGCGGGAGTCCCCACGAGCAGTACTTC
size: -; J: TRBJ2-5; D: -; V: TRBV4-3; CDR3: CASSQTAGTQYF; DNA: TGCGCCAGCAGCCAAACCGCGGGGACCCAGTACTTC
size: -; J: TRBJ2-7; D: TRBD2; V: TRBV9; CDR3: CASSVASGRTIYEQYF; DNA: TGTGCCAGCAGCGTAGCTAGCGGGAGGACGATCTACGAGCAGTACTTC
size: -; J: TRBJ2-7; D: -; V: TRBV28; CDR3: CASSLKVYYEQYF; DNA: TGTGCCAGCAGTTTAAAGGTTTACTACGAGCAGTACTTC
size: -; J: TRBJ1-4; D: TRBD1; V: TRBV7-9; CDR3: CASSHNRGTNEKLFF; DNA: TGTGCCAGCAGCCACAACAGGGGAACTAATGAAAAACTGTTTTTT
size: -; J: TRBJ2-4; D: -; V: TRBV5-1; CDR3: CASSSVAGSQAKNIQYF; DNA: TGCGCCAGCAGCTCTGTTGCGGGGTCCCAGGCCAAAAACATTCAGTACTTC
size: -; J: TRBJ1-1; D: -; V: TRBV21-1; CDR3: CASSKVTQRVNTEAFF; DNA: TGTGCCAGCAGCAAAGTTACCCAACGGGTGAACACTGAAGCTTTCTTT
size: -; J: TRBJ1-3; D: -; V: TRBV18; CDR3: CASSPYTRASGNTIYF; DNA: TGTGCCAGCTCACCCTATACCAGGGCCTCTGGAAACACCATATATTTT
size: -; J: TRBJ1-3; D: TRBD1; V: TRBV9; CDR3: CASSVDLQGSGNTIYF; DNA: TGTGCCAGCAGCGTAGACCTACAGGGGTCTGGAAACACCATATATTTT
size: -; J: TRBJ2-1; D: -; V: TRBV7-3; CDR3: CASSFSGQGEQFF; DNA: TGTGCCAGCAGTTTTTCAGGGCAGGGTGAGCAGTTCTTC
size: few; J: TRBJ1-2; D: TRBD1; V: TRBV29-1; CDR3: CSVEVEGDRGEINYGYTF; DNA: TGCAGCGTTGAAGTCGAAGGGGACAGGGGCGAAATTAACTATGGCTACACCTTC
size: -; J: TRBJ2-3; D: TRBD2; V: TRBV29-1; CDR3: CSARGGLASQDTQYF; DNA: TGCAGCGCCCGGGGGGGACTAGCGAGTCAAGATACGCAGTATTTT
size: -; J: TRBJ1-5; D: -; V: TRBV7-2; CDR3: CASSYGTENQPQHF; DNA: TGTGCCAGCAGTTACGGGACGGAGAATCAGCCCCAGCATTTT
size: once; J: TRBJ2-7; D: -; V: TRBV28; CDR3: CASSSPRSGLTYEQYF; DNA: TGTGCCAGCAGTTCTCCCCGGAGCGGGCTAACCTACGAGCAGTACTTC
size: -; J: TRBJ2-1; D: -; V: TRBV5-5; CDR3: CASSSRTGSSYNEQFF; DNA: TGTGCCAGCAGCTCGCGAACGGGGAGCTCCTACAATGAGCAGTTCTTC
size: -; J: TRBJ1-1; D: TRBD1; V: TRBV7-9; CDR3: CASSRQGGNTEAFF; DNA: TGTGCCAGCAGCAGACAGGGCGGGAACACTGAAGCTTTCTTT
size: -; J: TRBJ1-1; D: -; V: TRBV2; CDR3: CASSVHGGADGALRYTEAFF; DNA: TGTGCCAGCAGTGTGCATGGGGGCGCGGACGGGGCACTGCGCTACACTGAAGCTTTCTTT
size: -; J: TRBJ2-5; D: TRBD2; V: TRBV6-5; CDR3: CASSRGEGETQYF; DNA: TGTGCCAGCAGTCGAGGGGAGGGAGAGACCCAGTACTTC
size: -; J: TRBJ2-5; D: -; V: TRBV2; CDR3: CASSLEVGTQGGTQYF; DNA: TGTGCCAGCAGTCTTGAGGTTGGGACACAAGGGGGGACCCAGTACTTC
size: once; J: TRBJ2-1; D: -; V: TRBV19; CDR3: CASQQADTYNEQFF; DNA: TGTGCCAGCCAGCAGGCGGATACCTACAATGAGCAGTTCTTC
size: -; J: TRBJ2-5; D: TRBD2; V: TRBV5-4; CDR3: CASSTGGLAEQETQYF; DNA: TGTGCCAGCAGCACGGGGGGACTAGCGGAACAAGAGACCCAGTACTTC
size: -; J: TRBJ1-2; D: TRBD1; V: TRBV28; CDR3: CASSLQGDGYTF; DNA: TGTGCCAGCAGCCTACAGGGGGACGGCTACACCTTC
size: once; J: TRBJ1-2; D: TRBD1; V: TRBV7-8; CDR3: CASSQPGQGYGYTF; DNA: TGTGCCAGCAGCCAACCGGGACAGGGTTATGGCTACACCTTC